This TCR beta chain derives from a study of shared clonotypes between healthy human individuals. Profiling relied on immunoSEQ multiplex PCR, and the TCRdb table lists in-frame clones only, not all of them. The sample yields about 580,000 clones, 98% seen once. CD45RO-negative, CCR7-selected cells formed the naive CD8 fraction, which excluded terminally differentiated effector memory CD45RA+ cells. The germline CDR1 and CDR2 sequences are ENHRY and SYGVKD. The CDR3 contains 14 residues. V was cut by 6 bases and J by 4 bases, with 15 bases left in between. The chain recombines TRBV10-3 with TRBJ1-2; TRBD1 might be the D (5 bases). Material: naive CD8+ T cells sorted from blood. The receptor was isolated from a man under 40 in good health. This chain's CDR3 is CAIRGTQSAYGYTF. DNA of the CDR3: TGTGCCATCAGGGGGACCCAGTCTGCCTATGGCTACACCTTC.